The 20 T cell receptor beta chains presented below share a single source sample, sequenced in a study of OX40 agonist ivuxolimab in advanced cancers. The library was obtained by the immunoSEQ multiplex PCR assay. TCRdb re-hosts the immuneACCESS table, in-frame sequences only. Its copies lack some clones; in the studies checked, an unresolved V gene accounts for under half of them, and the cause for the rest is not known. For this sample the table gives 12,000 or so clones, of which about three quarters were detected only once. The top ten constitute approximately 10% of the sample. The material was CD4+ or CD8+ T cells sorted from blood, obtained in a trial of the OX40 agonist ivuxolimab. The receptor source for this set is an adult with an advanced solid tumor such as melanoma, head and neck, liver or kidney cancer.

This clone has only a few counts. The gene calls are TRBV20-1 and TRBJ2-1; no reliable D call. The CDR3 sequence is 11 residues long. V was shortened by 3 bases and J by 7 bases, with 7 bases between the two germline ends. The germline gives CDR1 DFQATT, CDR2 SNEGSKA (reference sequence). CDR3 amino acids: CSASLANEQFF. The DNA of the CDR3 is TGCAGTGCTAGTTTGGCAAATGAGCAGTTCTTC.

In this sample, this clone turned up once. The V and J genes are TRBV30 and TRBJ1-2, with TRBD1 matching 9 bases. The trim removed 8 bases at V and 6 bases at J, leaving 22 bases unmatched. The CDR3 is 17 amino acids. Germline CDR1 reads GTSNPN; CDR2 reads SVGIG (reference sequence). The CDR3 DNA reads TGTGCCCGTAAAAAGTCCGGGACAGGGACCTGTTACCATGGCTACACCTTC. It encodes CARKKSGTGTCYHGYTF.

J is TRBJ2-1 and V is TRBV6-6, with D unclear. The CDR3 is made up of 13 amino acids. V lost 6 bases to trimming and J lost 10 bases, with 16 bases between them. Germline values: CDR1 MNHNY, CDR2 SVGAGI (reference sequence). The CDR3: CASRSVSAGEQFF. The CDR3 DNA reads TGTGCCAGCAGGAGCGTTTCAGCAGGCGAGCAGTTCTTC.

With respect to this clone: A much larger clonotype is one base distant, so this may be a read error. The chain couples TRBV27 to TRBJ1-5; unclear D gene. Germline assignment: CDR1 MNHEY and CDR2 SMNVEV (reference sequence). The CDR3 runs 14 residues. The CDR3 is CTSSFGFSNQPQHF. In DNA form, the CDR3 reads TGTACCAGCAGTTTCGGGTTTAGCAATCAGCCCCAGCATTTT.

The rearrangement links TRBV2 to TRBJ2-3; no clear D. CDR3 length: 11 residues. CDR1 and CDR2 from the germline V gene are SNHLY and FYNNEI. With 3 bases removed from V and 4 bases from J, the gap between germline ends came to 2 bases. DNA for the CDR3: TGTGCCAGCAGTGAGCCAGATACGCAGTATTTT. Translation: CASSEPDTQYF.

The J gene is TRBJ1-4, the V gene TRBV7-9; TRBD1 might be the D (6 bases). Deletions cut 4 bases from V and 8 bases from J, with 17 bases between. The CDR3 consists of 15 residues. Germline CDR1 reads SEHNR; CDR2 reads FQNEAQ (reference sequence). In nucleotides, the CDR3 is TGTGCCAGCAGCTCTTACAGGGCCCGGGGAGAAAAACTGTTTTTT. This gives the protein CASSSYRARGEKLFF.

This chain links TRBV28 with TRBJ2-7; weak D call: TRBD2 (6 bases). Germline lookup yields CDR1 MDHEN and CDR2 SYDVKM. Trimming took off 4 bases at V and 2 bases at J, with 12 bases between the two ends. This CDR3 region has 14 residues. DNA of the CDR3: TGTGCCAGCAGTTCGAGGACTACGGCCTACGAGCAGTACTTC. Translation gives CASSSRTTAYEQYF.

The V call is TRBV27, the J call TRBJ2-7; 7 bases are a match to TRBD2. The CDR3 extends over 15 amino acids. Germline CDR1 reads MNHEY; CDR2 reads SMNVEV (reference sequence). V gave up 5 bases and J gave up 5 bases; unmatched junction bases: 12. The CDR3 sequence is CASSGAAGPLHEQYF. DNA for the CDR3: TGTGCCAGCAGTGGGGCAGCGGGACCCCTCCACGAGCAGTACTTC.

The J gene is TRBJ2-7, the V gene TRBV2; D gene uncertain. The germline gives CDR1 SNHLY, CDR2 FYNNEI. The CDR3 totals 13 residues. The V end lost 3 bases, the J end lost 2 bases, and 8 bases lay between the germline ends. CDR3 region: CASSEGVAYEQYF. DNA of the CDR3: TGTGCCAGCAGTGAGGGTGTAGCCTACGAGCAGTACTTC.

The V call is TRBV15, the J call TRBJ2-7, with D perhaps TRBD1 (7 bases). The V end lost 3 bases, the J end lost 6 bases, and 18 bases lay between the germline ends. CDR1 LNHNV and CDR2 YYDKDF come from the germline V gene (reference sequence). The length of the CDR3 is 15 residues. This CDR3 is CATSSDRASESEQYF. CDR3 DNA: TGTGCCACCAGCAGTGACAGGGCTAGCGAAAGCGAGCAGTACTTC.

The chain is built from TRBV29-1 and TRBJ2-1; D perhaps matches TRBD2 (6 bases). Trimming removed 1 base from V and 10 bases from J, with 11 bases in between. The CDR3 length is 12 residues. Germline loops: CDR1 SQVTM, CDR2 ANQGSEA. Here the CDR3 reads CSVEGGAGEQFF. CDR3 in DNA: TGCAGCGTTGAAGGCGGGGCGGGGGAGCAGTTCTTC.

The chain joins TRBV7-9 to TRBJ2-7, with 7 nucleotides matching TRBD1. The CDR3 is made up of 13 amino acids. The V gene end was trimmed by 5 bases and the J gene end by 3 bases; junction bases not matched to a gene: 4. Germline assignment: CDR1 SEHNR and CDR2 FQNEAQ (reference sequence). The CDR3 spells CASSPWDSYEQYF. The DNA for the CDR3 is TGTGCCAGCAGCCCTTGGGACAGCTACGAGCAGTACTTC.

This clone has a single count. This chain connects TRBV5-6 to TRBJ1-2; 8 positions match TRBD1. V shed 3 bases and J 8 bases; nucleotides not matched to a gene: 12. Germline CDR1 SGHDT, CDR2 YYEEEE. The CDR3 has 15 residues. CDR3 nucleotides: TGTGCCAGCAGCTGGAAAGGGCAGGGGGCAGGCGGCTACACCTTC. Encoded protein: CASSWKGQGAGGYTF.

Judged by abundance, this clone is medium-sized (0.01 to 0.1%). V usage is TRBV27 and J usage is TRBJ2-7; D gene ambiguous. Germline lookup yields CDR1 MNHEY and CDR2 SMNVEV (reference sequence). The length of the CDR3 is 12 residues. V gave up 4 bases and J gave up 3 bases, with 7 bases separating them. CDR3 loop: CASSSPLYEQYF. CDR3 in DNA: TGTGCCAGCAGTTCCCCACTCTACGAGCAGTACTTC.

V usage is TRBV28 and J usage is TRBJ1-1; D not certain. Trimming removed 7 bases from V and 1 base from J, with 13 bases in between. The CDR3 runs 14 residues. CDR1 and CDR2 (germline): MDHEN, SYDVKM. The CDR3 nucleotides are TGTGCCAGCACCCGACCGAGGCGGAACACTGAAGCTTTCTTT. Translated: CASTRPRRNTEAFF.

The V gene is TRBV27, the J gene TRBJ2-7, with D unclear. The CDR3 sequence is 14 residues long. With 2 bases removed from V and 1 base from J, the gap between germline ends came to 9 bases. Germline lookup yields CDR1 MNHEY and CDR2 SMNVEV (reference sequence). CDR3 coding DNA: TGTGCCAGCAGTTTAAGGACGGCTTCCTACGAGCAGTACTTC. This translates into CASSLRTASYEQYF.

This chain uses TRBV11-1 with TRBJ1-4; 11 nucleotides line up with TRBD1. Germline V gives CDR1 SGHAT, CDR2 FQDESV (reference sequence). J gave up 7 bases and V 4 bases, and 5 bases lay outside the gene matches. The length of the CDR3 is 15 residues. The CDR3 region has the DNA TGTGCCAGCAGCTCGGGACAGGGGGACATTGAAAAACTGTTTTTT. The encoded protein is CASSSGQGDIEKLFF.

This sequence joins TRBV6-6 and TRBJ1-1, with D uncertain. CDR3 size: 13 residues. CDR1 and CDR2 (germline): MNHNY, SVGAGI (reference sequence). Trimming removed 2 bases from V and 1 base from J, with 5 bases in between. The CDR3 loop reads CASSYAGNTEAFF. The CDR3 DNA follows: TGTGCCAGCAGTTACGCGGGGAACACTGAAGCTTTCTTT.

The CDR3 is CASRGPGDSYNEQFF. CDR3 DNA: TGTGCCAGCAGAGGACCGGGAGATTCCTACAATGAGCAGTTCTTC. The V call is TRBV6-1, the J call TRBJ2-1, with D possibly being TRBD2 (6 bases). This CDR3 contains 15 residues. Trimming stripped 6 bases from V and 1 base from J, with 13 bases between. Germline V lookup: CDR1 MNHNS, CDR2 SASEGT.

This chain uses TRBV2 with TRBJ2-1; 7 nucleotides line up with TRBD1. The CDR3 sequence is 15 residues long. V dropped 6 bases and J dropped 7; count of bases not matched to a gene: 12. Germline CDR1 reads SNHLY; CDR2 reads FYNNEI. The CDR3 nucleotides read TGTGCCAGCAGAGCAGGGACAGCGGCAATTAATGAGCAGTTCTTC. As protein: CASRAGTAAINEQFF.